One T cell receptor (beta chain) is described in this entry. The data are from a study of T cell responses to AZD1222 COVID-19 vaccine. Trimming pared 1 base from V and 7 bases from J, leaving 11 bases between. The CDR3 consists of 12 residues. CDR1 and CDR2 (germline): SQVTM, ANQGSEA. Here immunoSEQ multiplex PCR was the method, and the copy in TCRdb shows in-frame clones only, minus some. Of fewer than 200,000 clones in the sample, approximately 92% were seen once. The J gene is TRBJ2-7, the V gene TRBV29-1; perhaps TRBD2 as D (6 bases). Here the sequenced sample was peripheral blood, taken 28 days after the second dose of the MenACWY control vaccine. The TCR was taken from an adult who received the MenACWY meningococcal vaccine as a control. CDR3: CSVEAGVNEQYF. CDR3 bases: TGCAGCGTTGAAGCGGGGGTTAATGAGCAGTACTTC.